Given below is one T cell receptor (beta chain) in context. CDR1 and CDR2 from the germline V gene are DFQATT and SNEGSKA (reference sequence). The CDR3 runs to 12 residues. Trimming took off 6 bases at V and 0 bases at J, with 6 bases between the two ends. HTBI primers from iRepertoire and Arm-PCR of CDR3 regions yielded the TCR beta libraries. MiXCR, run by TCRdb on the multiplex PCR reads, gives a single entry per CDR3 protein. The sample yields hundreds of thousands of distinct CDR3 sequences, 16% seen once. This sample is drawn from a study of regulatory T cells in long-lasting Graves disease. The wider study: The study enrolled newly diagnosed Graves' patients on antithyroid drugs under 3 months.

This sample's time point: newly diagnosed GD, antithyroid drugs for less than 3 months. PBMC-extracted RNA yielded the TCR library. These same data were also listed under a study on T cells in Graves' hyperthyroidism and ophthalmopathy. In that study: The primer set for the first-round RT-PCR of the TCR CDR3 was HTBI. Ophthalmopathy onset followed model prediction by a median approximately six months.

The sequence came from a woman aged 25 to 39 with Graves disease. The input for sequencing was peripheral blood mononuclear cells (PBMCs), taken at new diagnosis, from a patient treated with antithyroid drugs. V gene TRBV20-1 combines with J gene TRBJ1-3, with no clear D. The CDR3 reads CSAHGSGNTIYF. The CDR3 DNA sequence: TGCAGTGCCCACGGCTCTGGAAACACCATATATTTT.